Reported below is one TCR beta chain. With V trimmed by 3 bases and J by 1 base, 8 bases remained unmatched. CDR1 is SGHRS and CDR2 is YFSETQ in the germline V gene. This CDR3 is built from 16 residues. The entry originates in a study of blood T cell repertoires in COVID-19. As for the study in general: COVID-19 samples from acute and convalescent phases originated in the United States, Italy and Spain.

In the authors' workflow: Reference gene primers were amplified, and this amplification served to estimate nucleated cell counts. Repertoires were generated with immunoSEQ multiplex PCR, while TCRdb's copy carries only in-frame clones and drops some. The V and J calls and clone size come from that table; D and trimming were worked out from the DNA. The sample comprises 76,000 or so clones, about nine tenths of which are singletons, and roughly a sixth rests with the top ten. The receptor comes from a man older than 75 in a cohort sampled during active COVID-19. The specimen was peripheral blood. V usage is TRBV5-1 and J usage is TRBJ1-1; 8 bases are a match to TRBD1. The CDR3 sequence: CASSSRPGGPNTEAFF. The CDR3 bases are TGCGCCAGCAGCTCGAGGCCAGGGGGCCCGAACACTGAAGCTTTCTTT. The full variable domain, rest sourced from reference TRBV5-1 and TRBJ1-1, is KAGVTQTPRYLIKTRGQQVTLSCSPISGHRSVSWYQQTPGQGLQFLFEYFSETQRNKGNFPGRFSGRQFSNSRSEMNVSTLELGDSALYLCASSSRPGGPNTEAFFGQGTRLTVV.